The next 31 T cell receptor beta chains were all read from a single sample in a study of T-cell memory formation after mild COVID-19. Using its own MiXCR run on the 5' RACE reads, TCRdb lists one record per CDR3 protein. Of fewer than 700,000 distinct CDR3 sequences listed, roughly 17% were seen once; the top ten hold 9.5% to 15%. The sample was PBMCs or a T cell subset sorted from them (not recorded which). These receptors were taken from an adult woman who had mild COVID-19 (a few samples of this study predate the infection). Cell type and time point are not known.

The J gene is TRBJ1-2, the V gene TRBV19; D is uncertain. V dropped 6 bases and J dropped 14 bases, with 16 bases sitting between them. Germline values: CDR1 LNHDA, CDR2 SQIVND (reference sequence). The CDR3 totals 11 residues. The CDR3 coding sequence is TGTGCCAGTAGCTCTTCGGGCGGGTGGACCTTC. Translation gives CASSSSGGWTF.

The chain is built from TRBV12-3 or TRBV12-4 and TRBJ2-7; 14 nucleotides line up with TRBD2. This CDR3 region has 18 residues. V shed 6 bases and J 2 bases; nucleotides not matched to a gene: 12. In DNA form, the CDR3 reads TGTGCCAGCAGCTTAACCGGGACTAGCGGGAGAGTGGCCTACGAGCAGTACTTC. Translation gives CASSLTGTSGRVAYEQYF.

At least ten counts were recorded for this clonotype. This chain joins TRBV20-1 and TRBJ2-3; a possible D gene is TRBD1 (6 bases). The CDR3 is 15 residues long. Trimming removed 6 bases from V and 1 base from J, with 17 bases in between. The germline gives CDR1 DFQATT, CDR2 SNEGSKA (reference sequence). CDR3 DNA: TGCAGTGCAACTGGGGGCACAGGTCGCACAGATACGCAGTATTTT. Its translation: CSATGGTGRTDTQYF.

This clonotype showed up many times. The J gene is TRBJ2-1, the V gene TRBV7-2; weak D call: TRBD1 (5 bases). The CDR3 extends over 13 amino acids. Germline values: CDR1 SGHTA, CDR2 FQGNSA. V dropped 5 bases and J dropped 6 bases, with 11 bases sitting between them. CDR3 sequence: CASSTRTTNEQFF. In DNA form, the CDR3 reads TGTGCCAGCAGCACCAGGACAACCAATGAGCAGTTCTTC.

In this sample, this clonotype turned up once. This rearrangement joins TRBV7-6 to TRBJ1-4; D is perhaps TRBD1 (6 bases). Germline V CDR1 and CDR2: SGHVS, FNYEAQ. CDR3 length: 17 amino acids. The germline V and J ends were trimmed by 5 bases and 8 bases, with 24 bases remaining between them. The CDR3 nucleotides read TGTGCCAGCAGCCCAAGGCGGACAGACCTAGTCAGGGAAAAACTGTTTTTT. Protein sequence: CASSPRRTDLVREKLFF.

J is TRBJ2-1 and V is TRBV4-3; 9 bases map to TRBD2. The CDR3 extends over 14 amino acids. The germline V gene encodes CDR1 LGHNA and CDR2 YSLEER. Unmatched junction bases numbered 4, after V lost 4 bases and J lost 6 bases. In DNA form, the CDR3 reads TGCGCCAGCAGCCGAGGACTAGCGATCAATGAGCAGTTCTTC. This sequence encodes CASSRGLAINEQFF.

This chain connects TRBV20-1 to TRBJ2-5; D is uncertain. Trimming took off 3 bases at V and 2 bases at J, with 10 bases between the two ends. The CDR3 has 13 amino acids. Germline V lookup: CDR1 DFQATT, CDR2 SNEGSKA (reference sequence). The CDR3 DNA reads TGCAGTGCTAGCCGACTCATACAAGAGACCCAGTACTTC. This sequence encodes CSASRLIQETQYF.

This clonotype was seen at least ten times. The chain joins TRBV12-3 or TRBV12-4 to TRBJ2-1; tentative D call: TRBD2 (5 bases). V was trimmed by 1 base and J by 1 base, leaving 8 bases between them. This CDR3 contains 15 residues. The CDR3 bases are TGTGCCAGCAGTTTAGGTGGGAGATCCTACAATGAGCAGTTCTTC. The encoded protein is CASSLGGRSYNEQFF.

The genes are TRBV6-5 and TRBJ2-1; TRBD2 aligns across 8 bases. The CDR3 consists of 17 residues. V shed 8 bases, J shed 0 bases, and the junction held 12 bases outside the gene matches. Germline CDR1 MNHEY, CDR2 SVGAGI. The CDR3 region has the DNA TGTGCCAGCGGCTCCGGGACTAGTCTCCGCTCCTACAATGAGCAGTTCTTC. This translates into CASGSGTSLRSYNEQFF.

This clonotype appeared many times. The chain recombines TRBV4-1 with TRBJ1-1, with 7 positions matching TRBD1. The CDR3 sequence is 14 residues long. V shed 4 bases, J shed 0 bases, and the junction held 2 bases outside the gene matches. Germline V gene sequence: CDR1 MGHRA, CDR2 YSYEKL. CDR3 DNA sequence: TGCGCCAGCAGCCGGGGACAGATGAACACTGAAGCTTTCTTT. Its translation: CASSRGQMNTEAFF.

The sample holds one count of this clonotype. The V and J genes are TRBV7-3 and TRBJ2-3; tentatively, D is TRBD1 (5 bases). Trimming took 5 bases from V and 2 from J, leaving 8 bases between them. The germline gives CDR1 SGHTA, CDR2 FQGTGA. The CDR3 runs to 13 residues. DNA for the CDR3: TGTGCCAGCAGCATACAGGCCACAGATACGCAGTATTTT. It encodes CASSIQATDTQYF.

This clonotype was picked up a small number of times. The CDR3 nucleotides are TGCAGCGTTGTATTGGCGGGAGCGGGAGAGACCCAGTACTTC. It yields the protein CSVVLAGAGETQYF. J is TRBJ2-5 and V is TRBV29-1; 7 nucleotides agree with TRBD2. Looked up from germline, CDR1 is SQVTM and CDR2 is ANQGSEA. V shed 4 bases and J 4 bases; nucleotides not matched to a gene: 9. The CDR3 loop spans 14 amino acids.

Ten or more counts support this clonotype. This chain joins TRBV5-1 and TRBJ1-1, with 9 bases that match TRBD1. V lost 4 bases, J lost 3 bases, and 7 bases stayed unmatched. This CDR3 is 15 amino acids long. Germline V gene sequence: CDR1 SGHRS, CDR2 YFSETQ. The chain's CDR3 is CASSIRTGGDTEAFF. The CDR3 nucleotides read TGCGCCAGCAGCATCCGAACAGGGGGCGACACTGAAGCTTTCTTT.

This clonotype came up a few times. The chain joins TRBV6-2 or TRBV6-3 to TRBJ1-5; 10 bases fit TRBD1. Germline V CDR1 and CDR2: MNHEY, SVGEGT. Trimming at V came to 8 bases and at J to 1 base, leaving 8 bases not matched to a gene. The CDR3 runs 16 residues. The CDR3 loop reads CASSGTGASSNQPQHF. CDR3 nucleotides: TGTGCCAGCTCCGGGACAGGGGCCTCAAGCAATCAGCCCCAGCATTTT.

This clonotype was counted at least ten times. The chain links TRBV5-5 to TRBJ2-1, with 7 bases fitting TRBD2. The CDR3 runs to 15 residues. The junction had 4 bases not matched to a gene; V was cut back by 1 base and J by 3 bases. The germline CDR1 and CDR2 sequences are SGHKS and YYEKEE (reference sequence). Here the CDR3 reads CASSLLGGVYNEQFF. The CDR3 coding sequence is TGTGCCAGCAGCTTGTTGGGAGGGGTCTACAATGAGCAGTTCTTC.

This clonotype was counted a few times. The rearrangement uses TRBV19 and TRBJ2-1; unclear D gene. The CDR3 sequence is 12 residues long. Trimming pared 1 base from V and 8 bases from J, leaving 6 bases between. Per the germline V gene, CDR1 is LNHDA and CDR2 is SQIVND (reference sequence). This chain's CDR3 is CASSIVWDEQFF. The CDR3 nucleotides are TGTGCCAGTAGTATAGTTTGGGATGAGCAGTTCTTC.

This chain joins TRBV6-2 or TRBV6-3 and TRBJ1-2, with D perhaps matching TRBD1 (6 bases). Between the trimmed V and J ends, which lost 4 bases and 2 bases, there was a span of 14 bases. CDR3 length: 15 residues. CDR1 is MNHEY, CDR2 SVGEGT, per germline. CDR3 bases: TGTGCCAGCAGTTTTAATACAGGGTTCAACTATGGCTACACCTTC. It codes for CASSFNTGFNYGYTF.

V is TRBV3-1 and J is TRBJ1-1, with unresolved D. The CDR3 loop spans 15 amino acids. Per the germline V gene, CDR1 is LGHDT and CDR2 is YNNKEL (reference sequence). V was clipped by 5 bases and J by 1 base, with 14 bases between them. The CDR3 DNA reads as TGTGCCAGCAGCTCACGCCGGGAAGCGAACACTGAAGCTTTCTTT. It is translated as CASSSRREANTEAFF.

This chain's CDR3 is CASRKGVPNTGELFF. For the CDR3, the DNA is TGCGCCAGCAGAAAGGGGGTCCCGAACACCGGGGAGCTGTTTTTT. The chain employs TRBV5-1 and TRBJ2-2; weak D call: TRBD1 (6 bases). The V gene's germline CDR1 is SGHRS and CDR2 YFSETQ. The CDR3 has 15 residues. V shed 5 bases and J shed 0 bases, with 11 bases lying between them.

This clonotype showed up just a few times. Written as DNA, the CDR3 is TGTGCCAGCAGCTTAACAGGGTCTGGCTACACCTTC. This sequence encodes CASSLTGSGYTF. The chain has TRBV5-6 and TRBJ1-2; maybe TRBD1 (6 bases). The germline V gene encodes CDR1 SGHDT and CDR2 YYEEEE. CDR3 size: 12 residues. The V end lost 2 bases, the J end lost 7 bases, and 9 bases lay between the germline ends. The full variable domain, rest sourced from reference TRBV5-6 and TRBJ1-2, is DAGVTQSPTHLIKTRGQQVTLRCSPKSGHDTVSWYQQALGQGPQFIFQYYEEEERQRGNFPDRFSGHQFPNYSSELNVNALLLGDSALYLCASSLTGSGYTFGSGTRLTVV.

Only a few counts were recorded for this clonotype. The V call is TRBV14, the J call TRBJ1-3, with D hard to call. Germline V lookup: CDR1 SGHDN, CDR2 FVKESK. With 2 bases removed from V and 0 bases from J, the gap between germline ends came to 5 bases. The CDR3 has 14 residues. CDR3 nucleotides: TGTGCCAGCAGCCAACGGGGCTCTGGAAACACCATATATTTT. It translates to CASSQRGSGNTIYF.

The chain joins TRBV2 to TRBJ1-5; D remains unclear. The V and J ends lost 2 bases and 2 bases respectively, with 7 bases between them. The CDR3 consists of 14 residues. Germline CDR1 and CDR2: SNHLY and FYNNEI. The CDR3 loop reads CASSEPPGNQPQHF. CDR3 in DNA: TGTGCCAGCAGTGAACCCCCGGGCAATCAGCCCCAGCATTTT.

The CDR3 is CASHRGGNTGELFF. In DNA form, the CDR3 reads TGTGCCAGCCATCGTGGGGGGAACACCGGGGAGCTGTTTTTT. The chain recombines TRBV3-1 with TRBJ2-2, with D possibly called TRBD1 or TRBD2 (5 bases each). V lost 8 bases and J 1 base, leaving 11 bases between the germline ends. Germline CDR1 reads LGHDT; CDR2 reads YNNKEL (reference sequence). The CDR3 contains 14 residues.

The rearrangement links TRBV24-1 to TRBJ1-2; D gene uncertain. Germline V lookup: CDR1 KGHDR, CDR2 SFDVKD. The CDR3 sequence is 14 residues long. Trimming took 4 bases from V and 4 from J, leaving 12 bases between them. This CDR3 reads CATSDSDGAYGYTF. The DNA of the CDR3 is TGTGCCACCAGTGACTCCGACGGAGCCTATGGCTACACCTTC.

V and J are TRBV12-3 or TRBV12-4 and TRBJ1-5; no firm D call. This CDR3 contains 13 residues. V was shortened by 6 bases and J by 4 bases, with 10 bases between the two germline ends. CDR3 in DNA: TGTGCCAGCAGCAGTCAGGCAAATCAGCCCCAGCATTTT. Amino acids: CASSSQANQPQHF.

The sample holds a few counts of this clonotype. The chain is built from TRBV30 and TRBJ1-1, with D maybe TRBD1 (5 bases). The V gene's germline CDR1 is GTSNPN and CDR2 SVGIG (reference sequence). This CDR3 comprises 13 residues. V gave up 5 bases and J gave up 2 bases, with 12 bases separating them. CDR3 sequence reads: CAWGGDPNTEAFF. The CDR3, as DNA: TGTGCCTGGGGCGGGGACCCCAACACTGAAGCTTTCTTT. Complete variable domain (other parts from reference TRBV30 and TRBJ1-1): SQTIHQWPATLVQPVGSPLSLECTVEGTSNPNLYWYRQAAGRGLQLLFYSVGIGQISSEVPQNLSASRPQDRQFILSSKKLLLSDSGFYLCAWGGDPNTEAFFGQGTRLTVV.

The chain combines TRBV29-1 with TRBJ1-5; 8 bases line up with TRBD1. This CDR3 comprises 15 residues. Trimming cost V 5 bases and J 1 base; bases outside gene matches: 7. Germline V lookup: CDR1 SQVTM, CDR2 ANQGSEA. The CDR3 sequence: CSVSGTGSSNQPQHF. CDR3 bases: TGCAGCGTTTCCGGGACAGGAAGCAGCAATCAGCCCCAGCATTTT.

This clonotype was seen ten or more times. J is TRBJ2-6 and V is TRBV7-9; no clear D gene. CDR1 and CDR2 from the germline V gene are SEHNR and FQNEAQ (reference sequence). V shed 5 bases and J shed 4 bases, with 12 bases lying between them. The CDR3 is 15 amino acids. The CDR3 nucleotides are TGTGCCAGCAGCCAAGCGCCCGCGGGGGCCAACGTCCTGACTTTC. Its translation is CASSQAPAGANVLTF.

This clonotype was detected once. This chain connects TRBV7-9 to TRBJ1-2, with D possibly matching TRBD1 (6 bases). Germline CDR1 and CDR2: SEHNR and FQNEAQ (reference sequence). Deletions cut 3 bases from V and 10 bases from J, with 12 bases between. The CDR3 consists of 12 residues. CDR3: CASSLWRDNYTF. The CDR3 coding sequence is TGTGCCAGCAGCTTGTGGCGGGACAACTACACCTTC.

There are a few counts of this clonotype. The chain couples TRBV20-1 to TRBJ2-1; D remains unclear. The V end lost 0 bases, the J end lost 6 bases, and 3 bases lay between the germline ends. The germline CDR1 and CDR2 sequences are DFQATT and SNEGSKA (reference sequence). The CDR3 runs 11 residues. The CDR3 is CSARESNEQFF. The DNA for the CDR3 is TGCAGTGCTAGAGAAAGCAATGAGCAGTTCTTC.

The rearrangement links TRBV4-1 to TRBJ1-1; D is possibly TRBD1 (5 bases). In germline, CDR1 is MGHRA, CDR2 YSYEKL. Trimming removed 4 bases at V and 4 bases at J, with 13 bases between. CDR3 size: 14 residues. For the CDR3, the DNA is TGCGCCAGCAGCCCGGGACCCGCGGGCACTGAAGCTTTCTTT. Its protein is CASSPGPAGTEAFF.